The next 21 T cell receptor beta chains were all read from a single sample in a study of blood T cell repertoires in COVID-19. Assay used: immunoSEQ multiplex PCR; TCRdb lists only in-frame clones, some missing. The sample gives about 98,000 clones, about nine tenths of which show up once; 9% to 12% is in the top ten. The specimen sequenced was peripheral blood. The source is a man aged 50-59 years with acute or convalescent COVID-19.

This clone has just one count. CDR3 protein: CASSISQGLRSGANVLTF. The CDR3 bases are TGTGCCAGTAGTATCAGCCAGGGACTCCGCTCTGGGGCCAACGTCCTGACTTTC. The V and J genes are TRBV19 and TRBJ2-6; possible D gene TRBD2, 6 bases. V lost 3 bases and J lost 0, with 15 bases in between. In germline, CDR1 is LNHDA, CDR2 SQIVND (reference sequence). The CDR3 is 18 amino acids. Supplemented by reference TRBV19 and TRBJ2-6, the full variable domain reads DGGITQSPKYLFRKEGQNVTLSCEQNLNHDAMYWYRQDPGQGLRLIYYSQIVNDFQKGDIAEGYSVSREKKESFPLTVTSAQKNPTAFYLCASSISQGLRSGANVLTFGAGSRLTVL.

The CDR3 loop is CASSLSGYQETQYF. DNA for the CDR3: TGCGCCAGCAGCCTATCGGGGTACCAAGAGACCCAGTACTTC. J is TRBJ2-5 and V is TRBV5-1, with D possibly matching TRBD2 (5 bases). Trimming removed 4 bases at V and 0 bases at J, with 10 bases between. Germline V lookup: CDR1 SGHRS, CDR2 YFSETQ. CDR3 length: 14 residues.

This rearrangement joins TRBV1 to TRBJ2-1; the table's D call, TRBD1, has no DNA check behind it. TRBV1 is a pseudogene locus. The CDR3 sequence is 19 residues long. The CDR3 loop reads CTSSEPGQGPLGRYNEQFF. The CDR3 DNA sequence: TGCACCAGCAGCGAACCGGGACAGGGACCCCTCGGAAGGTACAATGAGCAGTTCTTC.

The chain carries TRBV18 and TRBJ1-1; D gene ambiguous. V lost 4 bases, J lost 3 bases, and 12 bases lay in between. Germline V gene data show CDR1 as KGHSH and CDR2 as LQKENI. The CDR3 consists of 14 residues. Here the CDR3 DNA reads TGTGCCAGCTCACGTGGACTAGCCCACACTGAAGCTTTCTTT. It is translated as CASSRGLAHTEAFF.

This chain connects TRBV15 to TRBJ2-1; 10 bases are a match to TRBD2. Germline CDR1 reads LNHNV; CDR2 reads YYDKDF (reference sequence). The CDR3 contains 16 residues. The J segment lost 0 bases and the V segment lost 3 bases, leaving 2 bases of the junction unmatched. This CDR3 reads CATSRGTSASYNEQFF. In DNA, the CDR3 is TGTGCCACCAGCAGGGGGACTAGCGCCTCCTACAATGAGCAGTTCTTC.

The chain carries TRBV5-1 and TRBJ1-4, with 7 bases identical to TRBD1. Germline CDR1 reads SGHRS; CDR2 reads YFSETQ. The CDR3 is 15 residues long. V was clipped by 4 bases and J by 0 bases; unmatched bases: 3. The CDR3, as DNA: TGCGCCAGCAGCCCCGGGACAGCAACTAATGAAAAACTGTTTTTT. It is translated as CASSPGTATNEKLFF.

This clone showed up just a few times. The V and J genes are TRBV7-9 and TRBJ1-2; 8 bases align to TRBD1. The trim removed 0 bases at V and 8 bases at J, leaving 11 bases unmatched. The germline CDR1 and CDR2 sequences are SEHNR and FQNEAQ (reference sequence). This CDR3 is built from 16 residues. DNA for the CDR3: TGTGCCAGCAGCTTAGCCGCCGGGACAGGAGGCAGAGGCTACACCTTC. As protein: CASSLAAGTGGRGYTF.

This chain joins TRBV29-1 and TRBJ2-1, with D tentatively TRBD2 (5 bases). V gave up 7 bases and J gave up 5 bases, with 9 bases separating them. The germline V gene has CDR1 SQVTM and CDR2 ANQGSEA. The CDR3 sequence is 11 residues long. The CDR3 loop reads CSGEIDNEQFF. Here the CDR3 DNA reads TGCAGCGGGGAGATAGACAATGAGCAGTTCTTC.

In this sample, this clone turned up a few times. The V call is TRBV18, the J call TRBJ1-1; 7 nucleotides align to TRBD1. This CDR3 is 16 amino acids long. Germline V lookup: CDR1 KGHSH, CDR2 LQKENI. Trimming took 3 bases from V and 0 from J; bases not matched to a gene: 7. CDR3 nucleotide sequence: TGTGCCAGCTCACCTGGGACAGCAGTAATGAACACTGAAGCTTTCTTT. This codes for CASSPGTAVMNTEAFF.

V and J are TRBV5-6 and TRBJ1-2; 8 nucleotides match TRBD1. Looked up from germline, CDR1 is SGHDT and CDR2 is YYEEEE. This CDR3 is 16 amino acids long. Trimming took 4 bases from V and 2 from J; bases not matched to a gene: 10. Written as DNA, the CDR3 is TGTGCCAGCAGCACCTTCAGGACAGGGACGAACTATGGCTACACCTTC. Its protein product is CASSTFRTGTNYGYTF. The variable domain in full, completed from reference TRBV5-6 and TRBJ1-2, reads DAGVTQSPTHLIKTRGQQVTLRCSPKSGHDTVSWYQQALGQGPQFIFQYYEEEERQRGNFPDRFSGHQFPNYSSELNVNALLLGDSALYLCASSTFRTGTNYGYTFGSGTRLTVV.

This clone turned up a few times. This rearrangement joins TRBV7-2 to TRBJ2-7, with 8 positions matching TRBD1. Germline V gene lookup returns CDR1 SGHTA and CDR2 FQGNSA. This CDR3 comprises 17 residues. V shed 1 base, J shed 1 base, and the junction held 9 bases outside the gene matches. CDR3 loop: CASSLGGWGQVSYEQYF. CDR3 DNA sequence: TGTGCCAGCAGCTTAGGGGGGTGGGGACAGGTGTCCTACGAGCAGTACTTC.

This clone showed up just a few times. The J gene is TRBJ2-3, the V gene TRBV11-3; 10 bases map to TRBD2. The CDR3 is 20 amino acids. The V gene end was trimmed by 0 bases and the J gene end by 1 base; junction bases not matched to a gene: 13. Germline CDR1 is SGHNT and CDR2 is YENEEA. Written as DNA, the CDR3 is TGTGCCAGCAGCTTAGACGGGCTAGCGGGAGTGGTGTGGGGCACAGATACGCAGTATTTT. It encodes CASSLDGLAGVVWGTDTQYF.

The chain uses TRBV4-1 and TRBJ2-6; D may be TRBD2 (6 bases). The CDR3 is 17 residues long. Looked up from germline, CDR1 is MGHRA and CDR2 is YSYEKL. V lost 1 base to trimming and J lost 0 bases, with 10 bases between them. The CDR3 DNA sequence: TGCGCCAGCAGCCAAGCTGAGGGAGGCTCTGGGGCCAACGTCCTGACTTTC. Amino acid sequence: CASSQAEGGSGANVLTF.

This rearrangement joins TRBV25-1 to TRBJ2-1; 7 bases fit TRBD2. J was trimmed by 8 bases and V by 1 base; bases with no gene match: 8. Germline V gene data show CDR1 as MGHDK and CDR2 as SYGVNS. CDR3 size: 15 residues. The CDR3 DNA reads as TGTGCCAGCAGTGAATCCCCGACTAGCTCCCATGAGCAGTTCTTC. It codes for CASSESPTSSHEQFF. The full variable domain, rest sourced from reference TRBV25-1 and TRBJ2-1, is EADIYQTPRYLVIGTGKKITLECSQTMGHDKMYWYQQDPGMELHLIHYSYGVNSTEKGDLSSESTVSRIRTEHFPLTLESARPSHTSQYLCASSESPTSSHEQFFGPGTRLTVL.

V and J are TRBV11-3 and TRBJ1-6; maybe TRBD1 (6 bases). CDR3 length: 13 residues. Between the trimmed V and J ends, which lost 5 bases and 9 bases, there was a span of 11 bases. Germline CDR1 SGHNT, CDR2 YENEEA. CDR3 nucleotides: TGTGCCAGCAGCAGGGGGAGCGGTTCACCCCTCCACTTT. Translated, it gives CASSRGSGSPLHF.

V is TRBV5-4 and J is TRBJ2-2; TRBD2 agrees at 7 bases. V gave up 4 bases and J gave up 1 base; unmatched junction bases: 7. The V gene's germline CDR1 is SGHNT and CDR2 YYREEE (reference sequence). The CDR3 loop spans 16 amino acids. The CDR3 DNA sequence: TGTGCCAGCAGCCTGCTTAGCGGGTTGAACACCGGGGAGCTGTTTTTT. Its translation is CASSLLSGLNTGELFF.

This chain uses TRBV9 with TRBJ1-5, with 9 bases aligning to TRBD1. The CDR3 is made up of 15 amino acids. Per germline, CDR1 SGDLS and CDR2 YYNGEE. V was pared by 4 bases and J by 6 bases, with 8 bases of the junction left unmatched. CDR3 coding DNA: TGTGCCAGCAGCTTGGGACAGGGACGTGGTCAGCCCCAGCATTTT. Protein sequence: CASSLGQGRGQPQHF. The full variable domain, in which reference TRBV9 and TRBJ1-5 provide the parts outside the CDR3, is DSGVTQTPKHLITATGQRVTLRCSPRSGDLSVYWYQQSLDQGLQFLIQYYNGEERAKGNILERFSAQQFPDLHSELNLSSLELGDSALYFCASSLGQGRGQPQHFGDGTRLSIL.

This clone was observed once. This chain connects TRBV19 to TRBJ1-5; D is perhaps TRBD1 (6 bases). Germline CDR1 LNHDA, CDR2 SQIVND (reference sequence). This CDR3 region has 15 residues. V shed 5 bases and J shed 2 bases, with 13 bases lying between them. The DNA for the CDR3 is TGTGCCAGTAGTTCAGGGGACCTCCGCAATCAGCCCCAGCATTTT. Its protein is CASSSGDLRNQPQHF.

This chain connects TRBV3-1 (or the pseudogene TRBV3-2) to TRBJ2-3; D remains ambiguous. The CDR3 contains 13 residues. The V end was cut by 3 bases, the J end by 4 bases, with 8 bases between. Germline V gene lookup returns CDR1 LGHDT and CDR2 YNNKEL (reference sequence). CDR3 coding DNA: TGTGCCAGCAGCCAGTCCGGGTCAGATACGCAGTATTTT. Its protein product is CASSQSGSDTQYF.

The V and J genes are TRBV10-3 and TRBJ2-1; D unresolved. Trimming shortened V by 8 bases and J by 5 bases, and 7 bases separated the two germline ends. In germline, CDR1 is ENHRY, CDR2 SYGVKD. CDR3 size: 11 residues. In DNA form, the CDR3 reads TGTGCCATCGGCAACCACAATGAGCAGTTCTTC. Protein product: CAIGNHNEQFF.

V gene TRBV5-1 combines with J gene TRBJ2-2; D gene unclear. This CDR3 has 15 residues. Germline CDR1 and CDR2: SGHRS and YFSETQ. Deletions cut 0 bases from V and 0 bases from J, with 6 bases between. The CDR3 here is CASSLDSSNTGELFF. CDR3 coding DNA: TGCGCCAGCAGCTTGGACAGCTCGAACACCGGGGAGCTGTTTTTT.